This T cell receptor beta chain is drawn from a study of CD4 T cells in relation to SARS-CoV-2 and coronaviruses (dated by TCRdb to about 2021). As for the study more broadly: In the ViraFEST assay, PBMCs were cultured with antigen for around eleven days, after which TCR beta CDR3s were sequenced to identify antigen-specific clonal expansions. At the level of individual TCR clonotypes, the study evaluated whether memory CD4+ T cells crossreact between the spike proteins of SARS-CoV-2 and those of common cold coronaviruses. Of the approximately 12 convalescent patients, 8 were male and 4 were female, and two of the subjects were Hispanic. A median age of about 35 years, with a range of about 20 to 75 years, was recorded for the full convalescent cohort of around twelve patients. The Adaptive Biotechnologies TCR-sequencing kit was used to sequence samples from three pre-COVID donors and the naive versus memory experiments, while other data came from Illumina-based sequencing. Using patient-derived lymphoblastoid cell lines, the shared crossreactive spike epitopes were mapped to their HLA restriction. A different, Illumina-based TCR-beta assay was used to sequence expansion assays from other donors in the study.

CEF-cultured naive and memory CD4+ T cell DNA received survey-level immunoSEQ TCR-beta sequencing. As for the authors' bioinformatics: During preprocessing, nonproductive sequences were removed, along with CDR3s that did not begin with C, did not end with F or W, or were shorter than 7 amino acids. The MANAFEST web app was used to call antigen-specific clonotypes on the basis of expansion compared with the reference and with other culture wells. A clone was considered positive if significant expansion relative to the reference culture was observed in 2 of 3 replicate wells at an FDR below 0.05. Positive clones also required significant expansion versus all other tandem wells and an odds ratio above 5. Cultured and uncultured naive and memory CD4+ repertoires were searched for CDR3s previously identified as spike- and CEF-reactive. Pairwise Levenshtein distance, computed with the stringdist R package after three terminal residues were trimmed from each end, was used as the measure of CDR3 homology. This immuneACCESS table, as held by TCRdb, lists in-frame sequences with V and J called but not all clones. Of the missing ones, under half trace to an unresolved V gene in checked studies; the others have no known cause. The V and J calls and clone size are taken from that table; D and trimming were inferred from the DNA. The table for this sample lists tens of thousands of clones; approximately 77% of them were counted only once. The top ten hold approximately 5% of the sample.

Worth noting for this clone: It lacks a known antigen. No clone much larger than this one lies a single base away; base qualities are absent.

Broad study findings and their caveats: Crossreactivity analysis was centred on spike protein, so crossreactivity against other viral proteins was not assessed. Memory CD4+ clonotypes crossrecognizing SARS-CoV-2 and at least one common cold coronavirus spike were found in 50% to 80% of donors. Small numbers of patients and of tested TCRs were a limitation of the study. Because no donor provided both pre-pandemic and post-infection samples, tracing the source of pre-existing responses was limited. Naive versus memory sequencing indicated the assay detects memory recall responses rather than primary responses primed during culture. Crossreactive clones showed significantly weaker SARS-CoV-2-driven expansion than monoreactive clones, consistent with antigenic imprinting.

Trimming leaves V shorter by 0 bases and J shorter by 2 bases, with the junction holding 8 bases beyond the gene matches. From cysteine to phenylalanine, the CDR3 is 18 amino acids long. Only the CDR3 DNA is retained, 54 bases long and in frame from the first base. The germline V gene (reference sequence) supplies CDR1 GTSNPN and CDR2 SVGIG. To separate naive from memory CD4+ T cells, cryopreserved PBMCs first underwent CD4 enrichment and then EasySep naive CD4+ T cell enrichment. Sorted naive or memory CD4+ T cells (approximately 9.8 x 10^4) were cultured 1:1 with T cell-depleted PBMCs and CEF peptides for around ten days. In general, triplicate replicate wells were used for every peptide culture condition. Ficoll-Paque PLUS gradient centrifugation was used to isolate PBMCs from either whole blood or leukapheresis product. PBMCs were either cryopreserved at -140 degrees C or used fresh in the expansion assay. The QIAamp Micro DNA Kit was used to extract genomic DNA from the CD4+ T cells.

The rearranged segments are TRBV30 and TRBJ1-4; TRBD1 matches 11 bases in the middle. This TCR derives from an adult with COVID-19. The sequencing sample was made of naive CD4+ T cells from PBMCs, cultured in vitro. The cell subset or site label here, explained by the study, means: naive CD4+ T cells isolated by negative enrichment. The CDR3 in this case is CAWSVPDRGRGTNEKLFF. The nucleotide sequence reads as follows: TGTGCCTGGAGTGTACCGGACAGGGGGCGCGGGACTAATGAAAAACTGTTTTTT.